This T cell receptor (beta chain) was documented in a study of CD8 T cells in Susac syndrome. With random hexamers, reverse transcription was performed on about 0.5 to 1 ug of RNA. TCRdb fed the immunoSEQ multiplex PCR reads into MiXCR, producing one record per CDR3 protein. The sample includes 100,000 to 150,000 distinct CDR3 sequences, approximately 79% of them seen just once. Whole-study findings and limits: Individuals included in the TCR sequencing and HLA analysis were acknowledged by the study to be relatively few in number.

Points on this clonotype: Its target is not known.

J was trimmed by 4 bases and V by 10 bases; bases with no gene match: 8. Germline-derived CDR1 and CDR2 are LNHDA and SQIVND (reference sequence). This CDR3 contains 13 residues. The study sequenced TCR beta in blood CD8+ and CD4+ T cells. Multiple sclerosis controls were treatment-naive patients with stable or active relapsing-remitting disease. Negative isolation was used for CD8+ and CD4+ T cells, and FACS enrichment was applied to TEMRA cells. Sequencing was performed on CD8+ T cells from PBMCs. The V and J genes are TRBV19 and TRBJ2-5; TRBD2 aligns across 8 bases. This TCR derives from a human donor with multiple sclerosis. This chain's CDR3 is CATRGEGRETQYF. CDR3 DNA: TGTGCCACGCGGGGGGAGGGGCGAGAGACCCAGTACTTC.